This TCR beta chain was sequenced during a study of blood T cell repertoires in COVID-19. Study overall: The analysed material was cDNA or gDNA that came from T cells, B-cell-depleted T cells, or PBMCs.

Libraries were prepared by immunoSEQ multiplex PCR; TCRdb keeps only in-frame clonotypes and omits some of them. The repertoire holds 84,000 or so clones, with 75% to 85% as singletons. Material: peripheral blood. The receptor was isolated from a man aged 60 to 75 with COVID-19, enrolled during active disease.

CDR3 residues: CASSLVFEAFF. CDR3 DNA: TGTGCCAGCAGCTTAGTATTTGAAGCTTTCTTT. V gene TRBV11-2 combines with J gene TRBJ1-1; D gene ambiguous. CDR3 length: 11 amino acids. Per germline, CDR1 SGHAT and CDR2 FQNNGV. V was clipped by 1 base and J by 7 bases, with 4 bases between them.